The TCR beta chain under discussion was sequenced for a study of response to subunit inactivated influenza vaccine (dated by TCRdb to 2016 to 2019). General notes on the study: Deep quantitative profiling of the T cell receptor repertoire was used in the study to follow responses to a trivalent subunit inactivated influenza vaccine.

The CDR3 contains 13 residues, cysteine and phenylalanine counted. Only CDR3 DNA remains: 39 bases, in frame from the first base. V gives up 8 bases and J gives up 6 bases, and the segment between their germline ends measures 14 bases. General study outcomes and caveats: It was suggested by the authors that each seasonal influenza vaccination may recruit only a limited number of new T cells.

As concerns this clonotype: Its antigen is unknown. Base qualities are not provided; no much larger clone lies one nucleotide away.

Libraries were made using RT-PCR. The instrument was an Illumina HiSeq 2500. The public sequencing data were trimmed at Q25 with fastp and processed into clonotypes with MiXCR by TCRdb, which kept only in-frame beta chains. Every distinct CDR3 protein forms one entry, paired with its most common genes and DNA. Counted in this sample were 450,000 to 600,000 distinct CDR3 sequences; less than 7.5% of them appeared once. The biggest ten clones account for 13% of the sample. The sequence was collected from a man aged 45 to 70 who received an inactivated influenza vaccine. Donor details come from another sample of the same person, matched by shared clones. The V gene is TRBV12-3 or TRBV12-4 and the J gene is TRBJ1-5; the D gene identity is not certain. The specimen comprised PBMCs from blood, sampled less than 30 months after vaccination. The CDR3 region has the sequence CASLLSVGQPQHF. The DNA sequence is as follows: TGTGCCAGCCTACTTTCGGTTGGTCAGCCCCAGCATTTT.